These 9 T cell receptor beta chains came from one sample sequenced in a study of technical replicates of blood from a few donors. TCRdb keeps only in-frame clones here, not all; method: immunoSEQ multiplex PCR. The sample lists tens of thousands of clones, around 85% occurring once. Sequencing was carried out using PBMCs. These receptors originate from a human donor in good health. Some clones in this sample may be carry-over from other donors' samples.

This clone appeared once. The chain combines TRBV19 with TRBJ1-5, with 8 positions matching TRBD1. Trimming took 4 bases from V and 6 from J; bases not matched to a gene: 8. This CDR3 comprises 15 residues. Germline V gene lookup returns CDR1 LNHDA and CDR2 SQIVND (reference sequence). The CDR3 spells CASSKGQVSGQPQHF. CDR3 DNA sequence: TGTGCCAGTAGTAAGGGACAGGTTTCGGGTCAGCCCCAGCATTTT.

The count of this clone is one. The chain uses TRBV2 and TRBJ1-5, with 7 bases lining up with TRBD1. V was clipped by 7 bases and J by 4 bases; unmatched bases: 19. The CDR3 extends over 18 amino acids. Germline loops: CDR1 SNHLY, CDR2 FYNNEI. The CDR3 sequence: CASTLPATPGQNNQPQHF. Written as DNA, the CDR3 is TGTGCCAGCACCCTACCGGCGACACCGGGACAGAATAATCAGCCCCAGCATTTT. Full variable domain (rest looked up from reference TRBV2 and TRBJ1-5): EPEVTQTPSHQVTQMGQEVILRCVPISNHLYFYWYRQILGQKVEFLVSFYNNEISEKSEIFDDQFSVERPDGSNFTLKIRSTKLEDSAMYFCASTLPATPGQNNQPQHFGDGTRLSIL.

This clone showed up many times. In nucleotides, the CDR3 is TGTGCCAGCAGCCAGACAGGGGGCGTGCAGCCCCAGCATTTT. Protein sequence: CASSQTGGVQPQHF. The rearrangement links TRBV2 to TRBJ1-5, with 10 bases matching TRBD1. The CDR3 has 14 amino acids. The ends lost 6 bases at V and 7 bases at J; junction bases unmatched: 6. CDR1 and CDR2 (germline): SNHLY, FYNNEI.

This clone has only one observation. The rearrangement links TRBV27 to TRBJ2-1; 10 bases line up with TRBD2. The V and J ends lost 7 bases and 4 bases, in that order; junction bases with no gene match: 7. The CDR3 length is 15 residues. CDR1 is MNHEY, CDR2 SMNVEV, per germline (reference sequence). The CDR3 DNA sequence: TGTGCCAGCAACCTGAGCGGGGGGGCGTACAATGAGCAGTTCTTC. Its protein is CASNLSGGAYNEQFF.

The V and J genes are TRBV7-6 and TRBJ1-6; 7 bases match TRBD1. The germline V gene encodes CDR1 SGHVS and CDR2 FNYEAQ. Trimming took 7 bases from V and 4 from J; bases not matched to a gene: 10. The CDR3 has 16 residues. DNA for the CDR3: TGTGCCAGCATCACGGGGACAGCGAGTTATAATTCACCCCTCCACTTT. Protein: CASITGTASYNSPLHF.

The chain joins TRBV19 to TRBJ1-2; the match to TRBD1 covers 7 bases. The CDR3 spans 14 residues. In germline, CDR1 is LNHDA, CDR2 SQIVND (reference sequence). V shed 3 bases and J 5 bases; nucleotides not matched to a gene: 6. CDR3 in DNA: TGTGCCAGTAGTATCTTGGCAGGGGGGTATGGCTACACCTTC. Amino acids: CASSILAGGYGYTF. The whole variable domain, remainder taken from reference TRBV19 and TRBJ1-2, is DGGITQSPKYLFRKEGQNVTLSCEQNLNHDAMYWYRQDPGQGLRLIYYSQIVNDFQKGDIAEGYSVSREKKESFPLTVTSAQKNPTAFYLCASSILAGGYGYTFGSGTRLTVV.

This sequence joins TRBV23-1 and TRBJ2-7; the D is unclear. TRBV23-1 is labeled an ORF, and its function is uncertain. The CDR3 sequence is 12 residues long. The germline V and J ends were trimmed by 9 bases and 3 bases, with 12 bases remaining between them. Written as DNA, the CDR3 is TGCGCCAGAATCGACACCAGCTACGAGCAGTACTTC. It yields the protein CARIDTSYEQYF.

This clone was recorded a few times. The rearrangement joins TRBV7-8 to TRBJ1-2; D is unresolved. This CDR3 is 13 amino acids long. Germline CDR1 reads SGHVS; CDR2 reads FQNEAQ. With 7 bases removed from V and 0 bases from J, the gap between germline ends came to 9 bases. The CDR3 DNA reads TGTGCCAGCACCGCCGGGACTAACTATGGCTACACCTTC. This encodes CASTAGTNYGYTF. Filled out from reference TRBV7-8 and TRBJ1-2, the complete variable domain reads GAGVSQSPRYKVAKRGQDVALRCDPISGHVSLFWYQQALGQGPEFLTYFQNEAQLDKSGLPSDRFFAERPEGSVSTLKIQRTQQEDSAVYLCASTAGTNYGYTFGSGTRLTVV.

The gene calls are TRBV28 and TRBJ2-7; 9 nucleotides match TRBD2. J lost 5 bases, V lost 1 base, and 15 bases had no gene match. The CDR3 covers 18 residues. Germline V CDR1 and CDR2: MDHEN, SYDVKM. DNA for the CDR3: TGTGCCAGCAGTTTATTTAGGCTCGGCGTAGCGGGAGTTGACGAGCAGTACTTC. It codes for CASSLFRLGVAGVDEQYF.